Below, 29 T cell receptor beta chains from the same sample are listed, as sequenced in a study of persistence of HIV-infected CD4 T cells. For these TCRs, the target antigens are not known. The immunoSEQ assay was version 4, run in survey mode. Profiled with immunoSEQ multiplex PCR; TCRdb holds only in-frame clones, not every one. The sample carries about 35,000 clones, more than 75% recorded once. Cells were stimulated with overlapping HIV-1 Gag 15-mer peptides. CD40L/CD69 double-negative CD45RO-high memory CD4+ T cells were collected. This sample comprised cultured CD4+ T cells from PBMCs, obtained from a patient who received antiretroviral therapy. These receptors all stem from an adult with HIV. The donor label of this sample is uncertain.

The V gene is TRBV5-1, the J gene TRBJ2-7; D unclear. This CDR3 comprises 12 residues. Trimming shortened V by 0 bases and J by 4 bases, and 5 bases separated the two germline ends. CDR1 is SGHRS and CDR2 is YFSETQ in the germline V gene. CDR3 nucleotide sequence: TGCGCCAGCAGCTTGGGGGGATACGAGCAGTACTTC. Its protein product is CASSLGGYEQYF.

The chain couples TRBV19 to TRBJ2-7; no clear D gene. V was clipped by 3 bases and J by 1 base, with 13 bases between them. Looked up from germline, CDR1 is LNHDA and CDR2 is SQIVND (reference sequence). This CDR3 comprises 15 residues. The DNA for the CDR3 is TGTGCCAGTAGTATCTCAAATCACGGATCCTACGAGCAGTACTTC. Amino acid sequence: CASSISNHGSYEQYF.

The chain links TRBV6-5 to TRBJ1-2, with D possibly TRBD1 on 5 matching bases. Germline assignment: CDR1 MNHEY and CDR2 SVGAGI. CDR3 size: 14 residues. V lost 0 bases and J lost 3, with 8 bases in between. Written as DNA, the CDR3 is TGTGCCAGCAGTTACTCGCGGGGCTACTATGGCTACACCTTC. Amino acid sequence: CASSYSRGYYGYTF.

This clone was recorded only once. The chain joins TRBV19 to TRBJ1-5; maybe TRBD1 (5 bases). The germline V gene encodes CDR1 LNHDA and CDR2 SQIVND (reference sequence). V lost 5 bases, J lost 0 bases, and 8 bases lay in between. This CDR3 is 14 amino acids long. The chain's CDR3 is CASSDSYSNQPQHF. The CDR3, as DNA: TGTGCCAGTAGTGACAGCTATAGCAATCAGCCCCAGCATTTT.

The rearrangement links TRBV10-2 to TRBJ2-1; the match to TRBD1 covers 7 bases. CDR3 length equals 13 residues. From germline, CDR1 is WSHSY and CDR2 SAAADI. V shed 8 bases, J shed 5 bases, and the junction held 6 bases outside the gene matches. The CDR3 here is CASGIGQDNEQFF. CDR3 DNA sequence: TGCGCCAGCGGGATTGGACAGGACAATGAGCAGTTCTTC.

CDR3 sequence (DNA): TGTGCCAAAGCGGAACAGGGAACGCCTCGAAATTCACCCCTCCACTTT. It specifies CAKAEQGTPRNSPLHF. This chain joins TRBV2 and TRBJ1-6, with a weak D call TRBD1 (6 bases). CDR1 is SNHLY and CDR2 is FYNNEI in the germline V gene. The length of the CDR3 is 16 residues. The germline V and J ends were trimmed by 10 bases and 7 bases, with 23 bases remaining between them.

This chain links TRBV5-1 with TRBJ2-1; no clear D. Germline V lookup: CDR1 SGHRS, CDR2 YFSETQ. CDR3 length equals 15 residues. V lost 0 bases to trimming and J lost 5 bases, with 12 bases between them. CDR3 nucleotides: TGCGCCAGCAGCTTGGCCCTGACGGTTAACAATGAGCAGTTCTTC. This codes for CASSLALTVNNEQFF.

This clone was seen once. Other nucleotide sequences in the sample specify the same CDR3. CDR3 region: CASSQGGQGTEAFF. CDR3 nucleotide sequence: TGTGCCAGCAGCCAAGGGGGACAGGGGACTGAAGCTTTCTTT. The chain carries TRBV3-1 (or the pseudogene TRBV3-2) and TRBJ1-1, with 10 positions matching TRBD1. The germline gives CDR1 LGHDT, CDR2 YNNKEL (reference sequence). The CDR3 contains 14 residues. V trimming: 1 base; J trimming: 5 bases; junction bases outside the gene matches: 1.

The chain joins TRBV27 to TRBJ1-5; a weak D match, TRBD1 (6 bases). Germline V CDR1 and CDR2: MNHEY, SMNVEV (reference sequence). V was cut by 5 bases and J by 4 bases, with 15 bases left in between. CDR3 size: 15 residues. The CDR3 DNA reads TGTGCCAGCAGTGGGGGGGGCCTTGGGAATCAGCCCCAGCATTTT. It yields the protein CASSGGGLGNQPQHF.

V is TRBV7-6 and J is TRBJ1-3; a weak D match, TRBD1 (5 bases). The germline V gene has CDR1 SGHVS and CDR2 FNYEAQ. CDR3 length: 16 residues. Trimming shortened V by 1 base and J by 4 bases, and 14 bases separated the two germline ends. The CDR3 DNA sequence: TGTGCCAGCAGCTTAGGTACCGGGACCGACGGAAACACCATATATTTT. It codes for CASSLGTGTDGNTIYF.

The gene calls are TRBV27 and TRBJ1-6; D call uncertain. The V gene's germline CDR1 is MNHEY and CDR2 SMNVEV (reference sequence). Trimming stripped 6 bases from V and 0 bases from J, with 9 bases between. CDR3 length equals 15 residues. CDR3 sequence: CASSQSSSYNSPLHF. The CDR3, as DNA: TGTGCCAGCAGCCAGTCAAGCTCCTATAATTCACCCCTCCACTTT.

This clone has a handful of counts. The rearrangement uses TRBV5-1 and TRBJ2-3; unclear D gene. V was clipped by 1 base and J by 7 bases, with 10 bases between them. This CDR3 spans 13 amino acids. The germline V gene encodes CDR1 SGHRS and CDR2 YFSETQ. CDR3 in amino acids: CASSLNVVNTQYF. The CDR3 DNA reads TGCGCCAGCAGCTTGAACGTTGTAAATACGCAGTATTTT.

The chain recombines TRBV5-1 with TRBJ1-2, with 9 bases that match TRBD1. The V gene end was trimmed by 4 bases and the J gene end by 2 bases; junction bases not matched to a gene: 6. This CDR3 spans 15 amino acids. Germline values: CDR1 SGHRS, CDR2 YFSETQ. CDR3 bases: TGCGCCAGCAGCGGAGGGGACAGGGCCAACTATGGCTACACCTTC. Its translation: CASSGGDRANYGYTF.

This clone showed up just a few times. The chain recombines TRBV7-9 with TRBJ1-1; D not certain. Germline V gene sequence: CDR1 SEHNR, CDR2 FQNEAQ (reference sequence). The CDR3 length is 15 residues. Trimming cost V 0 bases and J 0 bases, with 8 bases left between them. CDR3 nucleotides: TGTGCCAGCAGCTTAGCAGGCAGCCTGAACACTGAAGCTTTCTTT. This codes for CASSLAGSLNTEAFF.

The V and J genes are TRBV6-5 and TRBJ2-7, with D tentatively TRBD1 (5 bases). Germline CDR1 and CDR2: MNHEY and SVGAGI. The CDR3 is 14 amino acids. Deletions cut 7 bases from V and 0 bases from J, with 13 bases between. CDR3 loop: CASTDRQRSYEQYF. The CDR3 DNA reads TGTGCCAGCACCGACAGACAGCGCTCCTACGAGCAGTACTTC.

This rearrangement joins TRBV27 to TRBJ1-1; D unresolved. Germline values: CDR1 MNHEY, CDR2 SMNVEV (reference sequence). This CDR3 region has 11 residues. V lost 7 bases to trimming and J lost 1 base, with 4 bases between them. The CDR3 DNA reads TGTGCCAGCATTCGGAACACTGAAGCTTTCTTT. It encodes CASIRNTEAFF.

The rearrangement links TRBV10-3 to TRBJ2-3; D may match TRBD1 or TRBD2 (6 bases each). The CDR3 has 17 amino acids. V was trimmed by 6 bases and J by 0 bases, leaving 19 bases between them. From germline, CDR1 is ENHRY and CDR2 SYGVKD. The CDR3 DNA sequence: TGTGCCATCAGGCCCCGAGGGGGGACCACTAGCACAGATACGCAGTATTTT. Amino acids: CAIRPRGGTTSTDTQYF.

The chain's CDR3 is CASSDSSGLNYGYTF. DNA for the CDR3: TGTGCCAGCAGTGATAGTTCAGGGCTCAACTATGGCTACACCTTC. V and J are TRBV25-1 and TRBJ1-2, with D perhaps matching TRBD1 (5 bases). CDR1 and CDR2 (germline): MGHDK, SYGVNS. Trimming pared 3 bases from V and 2 bases from J, leaving 13 bases between. This CDR3 spans 15 amino acids.

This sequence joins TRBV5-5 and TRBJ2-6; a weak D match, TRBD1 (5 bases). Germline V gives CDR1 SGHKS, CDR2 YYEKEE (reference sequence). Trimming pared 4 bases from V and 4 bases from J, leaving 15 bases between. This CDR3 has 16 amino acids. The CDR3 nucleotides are TGTGCCAGCAGCCTGGTCAGGGTCAGCGGGGCCAACGTCCTGACTTTC. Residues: CASSLVRVSGANVLTF.

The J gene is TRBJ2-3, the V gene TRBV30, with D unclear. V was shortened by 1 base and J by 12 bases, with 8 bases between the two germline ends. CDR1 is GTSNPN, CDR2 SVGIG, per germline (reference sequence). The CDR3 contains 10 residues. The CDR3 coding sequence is TGTGCCTGGAGTGGGGTTGGACAGTATTTT. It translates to CAWSGVGQYF.

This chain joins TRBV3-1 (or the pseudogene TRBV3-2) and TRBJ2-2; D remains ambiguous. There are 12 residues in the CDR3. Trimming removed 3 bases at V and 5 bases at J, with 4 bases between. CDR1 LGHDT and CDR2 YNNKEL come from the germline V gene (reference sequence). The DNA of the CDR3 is TGTGCCAGCAGCCATGCTACCGGGGAGCTGTTTTTT. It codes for CASSHATGELFF.

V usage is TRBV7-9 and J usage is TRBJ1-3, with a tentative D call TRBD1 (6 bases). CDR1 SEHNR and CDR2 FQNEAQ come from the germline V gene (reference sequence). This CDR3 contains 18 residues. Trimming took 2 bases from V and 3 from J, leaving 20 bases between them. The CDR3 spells CASSLWRNEGDFGNTIYF. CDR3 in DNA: TGTGCCAGCAGCTTATGGAGGAATGAGGGGGACTTTGGAAACACCATATATTTT.

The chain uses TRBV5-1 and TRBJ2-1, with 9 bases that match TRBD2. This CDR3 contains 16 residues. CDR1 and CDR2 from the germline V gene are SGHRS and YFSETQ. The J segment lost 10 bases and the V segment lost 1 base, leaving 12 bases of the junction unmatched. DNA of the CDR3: TGCGCCAGCAGCTTGTTAGCGGGGGATGTGCAGGGGGAGCAGTTCTTC. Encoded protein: CASSLLAGDVQGEQFF.

The CDR3 DNA reads TGTGCCAGCAGCATGGGACTCCGCAGCACAGATACGCAGTATTTT. It codes for CASSMGLRSTDTQYF. V usage is TRBV7-9 and J usage is TRBJ2-3; D perhaps matches TRBD2 (6 bases). This CDR3 contains 15 residues. CDR1 and CDR2 from the germline V gene are SEHNR and FQNEAQ (reference sequence). V gave up 5 bases and J gave up 0 bases, with 12 bases separating them.

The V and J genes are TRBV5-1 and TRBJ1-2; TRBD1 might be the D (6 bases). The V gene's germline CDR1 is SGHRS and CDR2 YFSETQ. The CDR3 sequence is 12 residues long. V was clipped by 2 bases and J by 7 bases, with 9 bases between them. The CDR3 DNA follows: TGCGCCAGCAGCTTCCGGGACACTGGCTACACCTTC. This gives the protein CASSFRDTGYTF.

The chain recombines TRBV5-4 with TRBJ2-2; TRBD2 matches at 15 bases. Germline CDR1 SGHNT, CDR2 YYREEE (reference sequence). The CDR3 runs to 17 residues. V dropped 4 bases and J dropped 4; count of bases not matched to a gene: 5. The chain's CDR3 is CASSGTSGGRPTGELFF. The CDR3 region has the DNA TGTGCCAGCAGCGGGACTAGCGGGGGGCGACCCACCGGGGAGCTGTTTTTT.

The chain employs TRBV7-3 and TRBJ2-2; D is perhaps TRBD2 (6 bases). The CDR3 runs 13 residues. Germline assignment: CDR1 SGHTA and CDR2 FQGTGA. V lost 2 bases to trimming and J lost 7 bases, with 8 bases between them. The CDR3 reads CASSLLASGELFF. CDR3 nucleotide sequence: TGTGCCAGCAGCTTACTAGCGAGCGGGGAGCTGTTTTTT.

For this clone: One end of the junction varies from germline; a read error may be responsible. CDR3 bases: TGTGCCAGCTCCCCACGGGCAACCTACGAGCAGTACTTC. This encodes CASSPRATYEQYF. The chain joins TRBV18 to TRBJ2-7; D remains unclear. CDR1 is KGHSH, CDR2 LQKENI, per germline. The CDR3 has 13 amino acids.

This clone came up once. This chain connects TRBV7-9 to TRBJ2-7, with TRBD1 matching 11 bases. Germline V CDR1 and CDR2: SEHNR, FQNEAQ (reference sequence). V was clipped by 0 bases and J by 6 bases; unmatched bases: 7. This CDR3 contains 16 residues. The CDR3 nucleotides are TGTGCCAGCAGCTTAGCCCCCGGGACAGGGGGTAGCGAGCAGTACTTC. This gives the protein CASSLAPGTGGSEQYF.